This entry is about one T cell receptor (beta chain). Its antigen target is currently unknown. The record has no base qualities; no much larger clone is one base away. The immunoSEQ Assay, a bias-controlled multiplex PCR, was used to amplify TCRbeta CDR3 regions from genomic DNA. Per the authors' processing: The number of nucleated cells in each sample was estimated from the amplification of reference gene primers within the assay. To quantify the absolute abundance of each unique TCRbeta CDR3 rearrangement, sequence reads were collapsed and filtered. For each sample, productive Simpson clonality was calculated by taking the square root of Simpson's diversity index across productive rearrangements. In TCRdb, the immuneACCESS table is reduced to in-frame sequences with V and J assigned. These tables do not hold every clone; where another copy was compared, an unresolved V gene accounts for under half, and the others remain unexplained. V and J calls and clone size are those listed in that table; D and trimming were worked out from the DNA. This sample has 200,000 or so clones in its table, and around four fifths of those were observed once. The top ten constitute approximately 0.9% of the sample.

One collaborating source in Seattle enrolled patients during active infection and followed them longitudinally through the course of disease. Collaborating institutions collected whole blood in K2EDTA tubes following their own protocols. For TCRbeta analysis, collaborators shipped samples as frozen whole blood, isolated PBMCs, or DNA extracted from either of those sample types. The germline V gene (reference sequence) sets CDR1 to SGHNT and CDR2 to YYREEE. Trimming leaves V shorter by 5 bases and J shorter by 2 bases, with the junction holding 6 bases beyond the gene matches. From cysteine to phenylalanine, the CDR3 is 14 amino acids long. Solely the CDR3 DNA is kept, with 42 bases framed from the first base. The data stem from a study of blood T cell repertoires in COVID-19 (dated by TCRdb to 2020 to 2022). Turning to the overall study: Samples from collaborators originated in the United States, Italy and Spain and spanned both the acute and convalescent phases of COVID-19. The prospective study material was composed of cDNA or gDNA derived from T cells, B-cell-depleted T cells, or PBMCs. Subjects who had been exposed to COVID-19, were actively infected with it, or had recovered from it provided the deeply sampled blood TCRbeta repertoires that made up the dataset. The repertoires were made available in a free public database intended to serve as a resource for research on the immune response to SARS-CoV-2. Samples were obtained from the ongoing ImmuneRACE study (first 160 participants) and from 1,000 to 1,500 subjects provided by 6 global collaborators. Sample metadata almost always included a de-identified subject ID, COVID-19 status, age in years and sex. Where available, HLA class I and class II types were obtained from metadata supplied by the sample provider rather than from assay-based typing. What the authors observed across the whole study: Clinical and demographic metadata were provided uncurated, with the amount varying by source and participant.

Recombination connected TRBV5-4 to TRBJ1-2; 7 junctional bases match TRBD1. The specimen was peripheral blood. The sequence was obtained from a man between 60 and 75 years old with COVID-19, enrolled during active disease. The CDR3 corresponds to CASREQGTNYGYTF. The DNA sequence follows: TGTGCCAGCAGGGAACAGGGGACCAACTATGGCTACACCTTC.